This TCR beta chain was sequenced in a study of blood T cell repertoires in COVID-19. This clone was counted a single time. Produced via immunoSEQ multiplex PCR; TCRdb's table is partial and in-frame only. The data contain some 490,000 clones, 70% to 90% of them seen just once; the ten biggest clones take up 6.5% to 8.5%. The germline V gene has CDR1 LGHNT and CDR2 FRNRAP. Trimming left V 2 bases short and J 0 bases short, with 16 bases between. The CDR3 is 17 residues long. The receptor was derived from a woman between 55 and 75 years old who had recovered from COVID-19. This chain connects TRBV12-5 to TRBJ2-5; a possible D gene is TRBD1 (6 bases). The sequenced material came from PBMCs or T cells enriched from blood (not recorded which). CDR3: CASGLRSGTPNQETQYF. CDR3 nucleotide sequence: TGTGCTAGTGGTTTGAGAAGTGGGACACCGAACCAAGAGACCCAGTACTTC.